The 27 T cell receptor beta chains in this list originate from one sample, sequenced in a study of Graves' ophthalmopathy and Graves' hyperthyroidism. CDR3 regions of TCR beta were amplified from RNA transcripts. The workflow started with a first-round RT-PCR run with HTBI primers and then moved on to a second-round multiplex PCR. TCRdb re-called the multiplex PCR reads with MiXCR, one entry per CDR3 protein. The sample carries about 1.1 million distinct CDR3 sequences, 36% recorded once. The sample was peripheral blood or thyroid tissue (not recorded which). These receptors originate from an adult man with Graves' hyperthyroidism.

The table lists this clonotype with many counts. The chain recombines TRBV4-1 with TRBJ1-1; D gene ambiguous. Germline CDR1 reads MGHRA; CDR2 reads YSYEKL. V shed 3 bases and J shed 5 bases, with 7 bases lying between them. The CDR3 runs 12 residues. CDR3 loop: CASSHGLTEAFF. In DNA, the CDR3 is TGCGCCAGCAGCCATGGGTTGACTGAAGCTTTCTTT.

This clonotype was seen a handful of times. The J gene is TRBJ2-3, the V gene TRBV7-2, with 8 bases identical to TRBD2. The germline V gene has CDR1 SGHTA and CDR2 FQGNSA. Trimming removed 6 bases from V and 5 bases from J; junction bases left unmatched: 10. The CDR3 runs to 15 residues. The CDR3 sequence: CASRLDGGAEDTQYF. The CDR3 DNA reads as TGTGCCAGCAGACTCGACGGGGGGGCCGAAGATACGCAGTATTTT.

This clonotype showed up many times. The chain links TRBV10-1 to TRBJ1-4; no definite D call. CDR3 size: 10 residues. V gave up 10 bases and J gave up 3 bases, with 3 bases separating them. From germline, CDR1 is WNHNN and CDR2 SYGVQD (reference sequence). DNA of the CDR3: TGCGCCAACCCTAATGAAAAACTGTTTTTT. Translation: CANPNEKLFF.

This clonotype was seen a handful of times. The DNA for the CDR3 is TGTGCCAGCAGCTGGGGACAGTCCTATGGCTACACCTTC. Translating it yields CASSWGQSYGYTF. The chain joins TRBV7-9 to TRBJ1-2; 7 bases are shared with TRBD1. Trimming cost V 4 bases and J 4 bases; bases outside gene matches: 3. This CDR3 is built from 13 residues. Germline loops: CDR1 SEHNR, CDR2 FQNEAQ (reference sequence). The variable domain in full, with the rest retrieved from reference TRBV7-9 and TRBJ1-2, is DTGVSQNPRHKITKRGQNVTFRCDPISEHNRLYWYRQTLGQGPEFLTYFQNEAQLEKSRLLSDRFSAERPKGSFSTLEIQRTEQGDSAMYLCASSWGQSYGYTFGSGTRLTVV.

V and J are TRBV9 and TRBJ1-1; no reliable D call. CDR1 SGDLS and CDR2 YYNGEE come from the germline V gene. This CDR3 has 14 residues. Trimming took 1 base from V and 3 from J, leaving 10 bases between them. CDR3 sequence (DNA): TGTGCCAGCAGCGTAATCCCCCCGGACACTGAAGCTTTCTTT. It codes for CASSVIPPDTEAFF.

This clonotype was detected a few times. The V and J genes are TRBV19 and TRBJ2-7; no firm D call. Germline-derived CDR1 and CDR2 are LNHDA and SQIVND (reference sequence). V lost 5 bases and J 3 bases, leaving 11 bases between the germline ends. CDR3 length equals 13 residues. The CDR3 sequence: CASSFLGNYEQYF. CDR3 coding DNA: TGTGCCAGTAGTTTTCTTGGAAACTACGAGCAGTACTTC.

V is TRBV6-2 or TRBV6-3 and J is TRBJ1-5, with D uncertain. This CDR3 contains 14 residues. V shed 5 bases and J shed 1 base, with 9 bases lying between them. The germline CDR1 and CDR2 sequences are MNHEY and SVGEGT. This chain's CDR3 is CASSKSSSNQPQHF. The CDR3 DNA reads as TGTGCCAGCAGTAAATCCTCCAGCAATCAGCCCCAGCATTTT.

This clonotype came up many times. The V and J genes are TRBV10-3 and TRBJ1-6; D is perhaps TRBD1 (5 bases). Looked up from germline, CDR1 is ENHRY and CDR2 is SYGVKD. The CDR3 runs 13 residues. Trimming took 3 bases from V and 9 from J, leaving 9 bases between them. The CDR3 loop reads CAISDEGSSPLHF. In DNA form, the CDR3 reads TGTGCCATCAGTGATGAGGGGTCTTCACCCCTCCACTTT.

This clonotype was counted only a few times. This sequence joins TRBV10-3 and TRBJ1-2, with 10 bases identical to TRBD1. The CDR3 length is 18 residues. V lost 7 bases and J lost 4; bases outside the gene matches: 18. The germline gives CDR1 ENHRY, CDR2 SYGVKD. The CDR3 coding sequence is TGTGCCATCACCGAAAACCGGGACAGGGGCCCACCTCCCTATGGCTACACCTTC. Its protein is CAITENRDRGPPPYGYTF.

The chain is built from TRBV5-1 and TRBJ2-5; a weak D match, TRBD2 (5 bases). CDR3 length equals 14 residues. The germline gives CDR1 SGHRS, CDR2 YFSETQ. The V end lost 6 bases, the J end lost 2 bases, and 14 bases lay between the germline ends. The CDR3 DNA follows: TGCGCCAGCAACCCCGCCCAGCGGCAAGAGACCCAGTACTTC. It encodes CASNPAQRQETQYF. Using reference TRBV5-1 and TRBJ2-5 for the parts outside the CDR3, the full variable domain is KAGVTQTPRYLIKTRGQQVTLSCSPISGHRSVSWYQQTPGQGLQFLFEYFSETQRNKGNFPGRFSGRQFSNSRSEMNVSTLELGDSALYLCASNPAQRQETQYFGPGTRLLVL.

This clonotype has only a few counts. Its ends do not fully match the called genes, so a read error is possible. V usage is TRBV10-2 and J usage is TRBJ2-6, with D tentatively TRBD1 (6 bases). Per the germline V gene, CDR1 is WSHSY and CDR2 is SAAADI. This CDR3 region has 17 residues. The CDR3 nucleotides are TGTGCCAGCAGCTCAGGGGTATGGTCGGCTGGGGCCAACGTCCTGACTTTC. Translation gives CASSSGVWSAGANVLTF.

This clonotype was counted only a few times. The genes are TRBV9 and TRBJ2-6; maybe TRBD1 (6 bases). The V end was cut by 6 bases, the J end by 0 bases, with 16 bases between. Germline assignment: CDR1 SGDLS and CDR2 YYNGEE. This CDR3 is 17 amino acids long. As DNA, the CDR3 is TGTGCCAGCAACCCATTTGGGGGCAGCTCTGGGGCCAACGTCCTGACTTTC. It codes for CASNPFGGSSGANVLTF.

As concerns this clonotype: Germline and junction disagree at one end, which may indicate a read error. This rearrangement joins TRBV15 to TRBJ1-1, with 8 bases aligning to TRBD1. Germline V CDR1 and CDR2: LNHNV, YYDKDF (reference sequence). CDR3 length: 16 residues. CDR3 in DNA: TGTGCCGCCAGCAGTGAGCCCAGGGGGCATGGCACTGAAGCTTTCTTT. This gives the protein CAASSEPRGHGTEAFF.

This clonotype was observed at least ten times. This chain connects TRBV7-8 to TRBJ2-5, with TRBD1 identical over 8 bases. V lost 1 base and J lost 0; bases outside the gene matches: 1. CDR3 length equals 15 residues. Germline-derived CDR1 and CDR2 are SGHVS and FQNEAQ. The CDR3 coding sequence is TGTGCCAGCAGCTTAGGGACAGGGTACCAAGAGACCCAGTACTTC. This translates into CASSLGTGYQETQYF.

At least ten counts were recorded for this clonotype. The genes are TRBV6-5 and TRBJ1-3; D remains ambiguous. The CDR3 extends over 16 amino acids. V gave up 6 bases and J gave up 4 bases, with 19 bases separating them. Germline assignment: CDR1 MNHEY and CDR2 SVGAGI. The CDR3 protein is CASSQQLATGGNTIYF. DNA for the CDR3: TGTGCCAGCAGCCAACAGTTAGCGACGGGAGGAAACACCATATATTTT.

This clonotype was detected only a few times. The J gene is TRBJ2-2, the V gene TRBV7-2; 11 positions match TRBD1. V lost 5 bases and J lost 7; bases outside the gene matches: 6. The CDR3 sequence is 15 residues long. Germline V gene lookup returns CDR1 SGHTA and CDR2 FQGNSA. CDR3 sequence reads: CASSLDRGRGGELFF. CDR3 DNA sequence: TGTGCCAGCAGCCTGGACAGGGGGCGGGGCGGGGAGCTGTTTTTT.

The chain's CDR3 is CASSYDRPSYEQYF. In DNA, the CDR3 is TGTGCCAGCAGTTACGACAGGCCCTCCTACGAGCAGTACTTC. The chain uses TRBV6-5 and TRBJ2-7, with D tentatively TRBD1 (6 bases). The CDR3 covers 14 residues. Trimming took 2 bases from V and 0 from J, leaving 8 bases between them. Germline V gene lookup returns CDR1 MNHEY and CDR2 SVGAGI.

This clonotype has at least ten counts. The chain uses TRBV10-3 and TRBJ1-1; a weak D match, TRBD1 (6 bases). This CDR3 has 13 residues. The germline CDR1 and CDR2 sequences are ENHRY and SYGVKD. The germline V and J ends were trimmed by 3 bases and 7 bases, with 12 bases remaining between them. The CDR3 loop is CAISDRGASEAFF. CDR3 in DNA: TGTGCCATCAGTGACAGGGGAGCAAGTGAAGCTTTCTTT.

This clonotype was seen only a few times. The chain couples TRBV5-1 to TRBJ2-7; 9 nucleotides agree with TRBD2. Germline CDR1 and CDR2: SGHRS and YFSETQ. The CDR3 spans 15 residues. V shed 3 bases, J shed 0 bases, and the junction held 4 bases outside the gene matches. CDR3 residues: CASSSQTSGSYEQYF. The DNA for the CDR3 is TGCGCCAGCAGCTCTCAGACTAGCGGCTCCTACGAGCAGTACTTC.

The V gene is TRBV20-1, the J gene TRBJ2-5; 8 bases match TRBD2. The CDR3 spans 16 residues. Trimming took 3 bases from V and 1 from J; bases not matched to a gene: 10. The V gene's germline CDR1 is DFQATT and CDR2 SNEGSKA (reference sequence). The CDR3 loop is CSARGAGAGVQETQYF. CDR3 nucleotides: TGCAGTGCTAGGGGAGCGGGAGCGGGGGTCCAAGAGACCCAGTACTTC.

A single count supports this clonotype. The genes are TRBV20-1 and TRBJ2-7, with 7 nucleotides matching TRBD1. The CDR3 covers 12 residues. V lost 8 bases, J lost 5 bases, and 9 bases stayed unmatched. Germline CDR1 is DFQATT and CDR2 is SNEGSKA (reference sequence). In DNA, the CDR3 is TGCAGTTACAACAGGGGCATCGACGAGCAGTACTTC. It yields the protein CSYNRGIDEQYF.

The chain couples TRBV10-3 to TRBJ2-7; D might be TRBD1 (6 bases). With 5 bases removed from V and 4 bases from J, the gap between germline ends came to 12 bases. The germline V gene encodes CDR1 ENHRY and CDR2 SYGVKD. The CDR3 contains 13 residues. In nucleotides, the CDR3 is TGTGCCATCAGTCGCCCGACAGGTTACGAGCAGTACTTC. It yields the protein CAISRPTGYEQYF.

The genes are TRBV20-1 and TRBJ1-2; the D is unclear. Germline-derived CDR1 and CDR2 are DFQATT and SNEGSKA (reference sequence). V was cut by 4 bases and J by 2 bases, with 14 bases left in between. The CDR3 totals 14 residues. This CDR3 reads CSATSWGGNYGYTF. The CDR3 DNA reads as TGCAGTGCTACATCCTGGGGTGGAAACTATGGCTACACCTTC.

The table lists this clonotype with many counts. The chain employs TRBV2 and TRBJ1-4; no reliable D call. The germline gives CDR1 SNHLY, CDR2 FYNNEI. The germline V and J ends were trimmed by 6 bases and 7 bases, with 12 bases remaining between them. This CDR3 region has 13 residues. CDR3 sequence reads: CASRTKGSEKLFF. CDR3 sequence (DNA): TGTGCCAGCAGGACAAAAGGGAGTGAAAAACTGTTTTTT.

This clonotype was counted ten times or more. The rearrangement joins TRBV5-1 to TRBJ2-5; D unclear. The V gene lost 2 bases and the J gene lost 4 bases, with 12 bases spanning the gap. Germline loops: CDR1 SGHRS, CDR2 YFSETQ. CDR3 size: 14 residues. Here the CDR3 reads CASSFSPDGETQYF. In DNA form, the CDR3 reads TGCGCCAGCAGCTTCAGCCCAGACGGAGAGACCCAGTACTTC.

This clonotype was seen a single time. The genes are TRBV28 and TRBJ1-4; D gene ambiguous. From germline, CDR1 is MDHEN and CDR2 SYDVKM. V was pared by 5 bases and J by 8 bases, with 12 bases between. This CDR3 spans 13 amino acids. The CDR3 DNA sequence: TGTGCCAGCAGTCCCTATAGGGAGGAAAAACTGTTTTTT. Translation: CASSPYREEKLFF.

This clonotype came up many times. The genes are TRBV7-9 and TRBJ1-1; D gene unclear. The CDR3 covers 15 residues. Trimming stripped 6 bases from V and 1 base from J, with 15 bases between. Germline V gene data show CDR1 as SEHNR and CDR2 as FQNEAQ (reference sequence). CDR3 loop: CASRRAIASNTEAFF. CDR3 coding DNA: TGTGCCAGCAGGAGAGCGATAGCTTCGAACACTGAAGCTTTCTTT.